This TCR beta chain was observed in a study of blood T cell repertoires in COVID-19. Study-wide background: Sources were T cells, B-cell-depleted T cells, or PBMCs; the material itself was cDNA or gDNA.

All enrollees were about 18 to 95 years old and from about 25 US areas. Assignments of participants to cohorts depended upon their own reported clinical history. Exposed enrollees had met someone with a PCR-confirmed or clinician-diagnosed COVID-19 case at some point within the 2 weeks before study entry. Germline loops: CDR1 SEHNR, CDR2 FQNEAQ (reference sequence). The V gene lost 1 base and the J gene lost 4 bases, with 10 bases spanning the gap. The CDR3 loop spans 15 amino acids. The protocol was immunoSEQ multiplex PCR, while the TCRdb copy is restricted to in-frame clones and leaves out a portion. The sample shows hundreds of thousands of clones, over 85% of them seen only once.

This TCR came from a woman between 45 and 65 years old who had been exposed to COVID-19. Sequencing input: PBMCs or T cells enriched from blood (not recorded which). The rearrangement uses TRBV7-9 and TRBJ1-4; possibly TRBD1 for D (5 bases). In DNA form, the CDR3 reads TGTGCCAGCAGCTTAGGGCAGGGATATAATGAAAAACTGTTTTTT. Translating gives CASSLGQGYNEKLFF.